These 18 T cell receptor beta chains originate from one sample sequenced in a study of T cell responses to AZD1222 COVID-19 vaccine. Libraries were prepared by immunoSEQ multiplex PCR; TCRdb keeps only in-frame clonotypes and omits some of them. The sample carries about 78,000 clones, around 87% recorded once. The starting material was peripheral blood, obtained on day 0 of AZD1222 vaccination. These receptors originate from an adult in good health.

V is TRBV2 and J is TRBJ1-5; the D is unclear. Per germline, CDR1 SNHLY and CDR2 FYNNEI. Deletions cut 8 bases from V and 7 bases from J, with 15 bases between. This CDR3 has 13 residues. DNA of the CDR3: TGTGCCAGCGACCGGGAAGAGGTACAGCCCCAGCATTTT. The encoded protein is CASDREEVQPQHF.

The CDR3: CATSDYNYGYTF. For the CDR3, the DNA is TGTGCCACCAGTGATTATAACTATGGCTACACCTTC. The chain recombines TRBV24-1 with TRBJ1-2; no clear D gene. Between the trimmed V and J ends, which lost 2 bases and 1 base, there was a span of 1 base. The CDR3 contains 12 residues. Germline loops: CDR1 KGHDR, CDR2 SFDVKD.

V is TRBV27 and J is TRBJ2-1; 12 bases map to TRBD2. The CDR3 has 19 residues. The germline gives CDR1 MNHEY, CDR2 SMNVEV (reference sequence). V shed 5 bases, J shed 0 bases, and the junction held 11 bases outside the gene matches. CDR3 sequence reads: CASSPRLAGATSSYNEQFF. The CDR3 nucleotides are TGTGCCAGCAGTCCGCGACTAGCGGGAGCCACTTCCTCCTACAATGAGCAGTTCTTC.

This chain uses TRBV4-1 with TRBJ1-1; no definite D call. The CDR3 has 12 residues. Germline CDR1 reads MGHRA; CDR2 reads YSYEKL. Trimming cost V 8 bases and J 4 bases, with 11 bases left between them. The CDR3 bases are TGCGCCAGCGGATGGGAGAGCACTGAAGCTTTCTTT. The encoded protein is CASGWESTEAFF.

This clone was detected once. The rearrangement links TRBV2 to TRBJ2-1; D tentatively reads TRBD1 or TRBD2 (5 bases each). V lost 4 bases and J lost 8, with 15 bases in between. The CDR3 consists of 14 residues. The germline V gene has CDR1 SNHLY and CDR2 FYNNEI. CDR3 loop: CASSGGQGRDEQFF. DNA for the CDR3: TGTGCCAGCAGTGGCGGGCAGGGTAGGGATGAGCAGTTCTTC.

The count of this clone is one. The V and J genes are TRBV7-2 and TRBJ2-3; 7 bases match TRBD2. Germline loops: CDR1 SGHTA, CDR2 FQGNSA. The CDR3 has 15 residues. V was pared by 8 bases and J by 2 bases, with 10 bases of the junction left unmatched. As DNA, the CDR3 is TGTGCCAGCGGACGACTAGCAGATAACACAGATACGCAGTATTTT. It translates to CASGRLADNTDTQYF.

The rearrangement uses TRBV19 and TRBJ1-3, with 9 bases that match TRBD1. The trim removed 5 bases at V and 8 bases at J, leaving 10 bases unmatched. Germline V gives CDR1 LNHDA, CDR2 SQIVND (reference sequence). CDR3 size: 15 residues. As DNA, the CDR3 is TGTGCCAGTAGTTCTATCCGGGGACAGGGACACACCATATATTTT. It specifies CASSSIRGQGHTIYF.

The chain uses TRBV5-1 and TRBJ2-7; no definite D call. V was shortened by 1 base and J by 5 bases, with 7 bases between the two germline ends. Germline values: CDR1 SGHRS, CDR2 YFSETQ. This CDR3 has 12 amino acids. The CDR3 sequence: CASSLSYDEQYF. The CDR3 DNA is TGCGCCAGCAGCTTGAGTTACGACGAGCAGTACTTC.

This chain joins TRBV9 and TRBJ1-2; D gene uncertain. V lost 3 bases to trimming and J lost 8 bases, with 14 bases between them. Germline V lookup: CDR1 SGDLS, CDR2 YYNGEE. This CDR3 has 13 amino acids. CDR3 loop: CASSENDGSGYTF. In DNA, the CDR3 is TGTGCCAGCAGCGAAAATGACGGCTCCGGCTACACCTTC. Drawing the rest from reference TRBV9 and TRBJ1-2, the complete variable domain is DSGVTQTPKHLITATGQRVTLRCSPRSGDLSVYWYQQSLDQGLQFLIQYYNGEERAKGNILERFSAQQFPDLHSELNLSSLELGDSALYFCASSENDGSGYTFGSGTRLTVV.

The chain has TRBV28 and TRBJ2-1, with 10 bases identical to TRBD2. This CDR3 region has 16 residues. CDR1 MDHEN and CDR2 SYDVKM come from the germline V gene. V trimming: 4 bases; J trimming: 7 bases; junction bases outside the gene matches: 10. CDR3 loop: CASSSPSGRVRNEQFF. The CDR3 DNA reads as TGTGCCAGCAGTTCCCCCAGCGGGAGGGTGCGGAATGAGCAGTTCTTC.

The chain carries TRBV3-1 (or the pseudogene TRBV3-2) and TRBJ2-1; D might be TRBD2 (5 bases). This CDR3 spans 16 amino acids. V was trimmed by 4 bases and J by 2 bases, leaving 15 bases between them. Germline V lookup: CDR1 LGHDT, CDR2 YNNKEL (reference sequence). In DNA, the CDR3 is TGTGCCAGCAGCCTTACTTATTCGGGAACCTACAATGAGCAGTTCTTC. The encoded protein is CASSLTYSGTYNEQFF.

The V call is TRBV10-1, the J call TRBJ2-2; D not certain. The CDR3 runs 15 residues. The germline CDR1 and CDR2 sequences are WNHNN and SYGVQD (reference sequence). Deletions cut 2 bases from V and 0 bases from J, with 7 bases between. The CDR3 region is CASSESGTNTGELFF. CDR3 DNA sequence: TGCGCCAGCAGTGAGAGTGGGACGAACACCGGGGAGCTGTTTTTT.

DNA of the CDR3: TGTGCCAGCAGTTACAGGGGTGAGGAGACCCAGTACTTC. This translates into CASSYRGEETQYF. The rearrangement links TRBV12-3 or TRBV12-4 to TRBJ2-5; 7 bases line up with TRBD1. V gave up 4 bases and J gave up 5 bases; unmatched junction bases: 4. The CDR3 has 13 residues.

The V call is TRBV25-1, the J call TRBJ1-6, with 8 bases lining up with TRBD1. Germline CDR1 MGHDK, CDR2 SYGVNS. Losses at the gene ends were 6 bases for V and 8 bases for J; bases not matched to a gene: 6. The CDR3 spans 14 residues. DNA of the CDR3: TGTGCCAGCAGCCAGACAGGGGTATATTCACCCCTCCACTTT. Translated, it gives CASSQTGVYSPLHF.

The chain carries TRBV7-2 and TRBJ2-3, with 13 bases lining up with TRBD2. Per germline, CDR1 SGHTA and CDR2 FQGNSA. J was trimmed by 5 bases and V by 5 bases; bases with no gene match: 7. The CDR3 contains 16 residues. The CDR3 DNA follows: TGTGCCAGCAGCCCGAGGACTAGCGGGAGTGTAGATACGCAGTATTTT. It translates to CASSPRTSGSVDTQYF.

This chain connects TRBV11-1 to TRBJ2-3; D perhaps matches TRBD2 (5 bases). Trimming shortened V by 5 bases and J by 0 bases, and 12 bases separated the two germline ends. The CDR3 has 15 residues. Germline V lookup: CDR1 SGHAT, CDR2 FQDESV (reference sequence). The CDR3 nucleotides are TGTGCCAGCAGCCCCCGACTACACAGCACAGATACGCAGTATTTT. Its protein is CASSPRLHSTDTQYF.

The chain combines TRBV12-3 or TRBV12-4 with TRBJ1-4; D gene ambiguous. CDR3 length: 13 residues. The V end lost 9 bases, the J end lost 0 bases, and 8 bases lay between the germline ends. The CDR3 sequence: CASWGTTNEKLFF. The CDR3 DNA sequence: TGTGCCAGTTGGGGAACAACTAATGAAAAACTGTTTTTT.

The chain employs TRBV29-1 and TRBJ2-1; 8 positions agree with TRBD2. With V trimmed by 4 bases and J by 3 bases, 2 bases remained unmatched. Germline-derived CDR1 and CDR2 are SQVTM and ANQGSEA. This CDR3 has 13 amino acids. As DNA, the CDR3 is TGCAGCGTTGGGACTAGCATCTACAATGAGCAGTTCTTC. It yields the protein CSVGTSIYNEQFF.